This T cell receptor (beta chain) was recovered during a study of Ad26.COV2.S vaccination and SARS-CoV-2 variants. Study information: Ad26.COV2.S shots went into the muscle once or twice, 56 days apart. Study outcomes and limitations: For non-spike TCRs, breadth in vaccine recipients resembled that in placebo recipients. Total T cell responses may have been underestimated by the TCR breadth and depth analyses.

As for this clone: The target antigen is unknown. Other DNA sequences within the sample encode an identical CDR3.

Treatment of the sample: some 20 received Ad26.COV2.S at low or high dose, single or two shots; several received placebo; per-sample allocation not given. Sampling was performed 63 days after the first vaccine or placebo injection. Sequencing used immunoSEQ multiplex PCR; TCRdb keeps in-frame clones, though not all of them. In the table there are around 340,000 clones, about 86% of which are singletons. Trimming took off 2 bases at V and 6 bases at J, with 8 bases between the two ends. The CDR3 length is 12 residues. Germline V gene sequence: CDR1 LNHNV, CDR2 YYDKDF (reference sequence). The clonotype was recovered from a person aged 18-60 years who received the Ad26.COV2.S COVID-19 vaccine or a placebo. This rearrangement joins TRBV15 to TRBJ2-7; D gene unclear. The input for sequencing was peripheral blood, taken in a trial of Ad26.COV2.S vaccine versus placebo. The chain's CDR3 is CATSRKGGEQYF. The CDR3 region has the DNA TGTGCCACCAGCAGAAAGGGTGGCGAGCAGTACTTC. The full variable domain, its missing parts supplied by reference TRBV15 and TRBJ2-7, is DAMVIQNPRYQVTQFGKPVTLSCSQTLNHNVMYWYQQKSSQAPKLLFHYYDKDFNNEADTPDNFQSRRPNTSFCFLDIRSPGLGDTAMYLCATSRKGGEQYFGPGTRLTVT.